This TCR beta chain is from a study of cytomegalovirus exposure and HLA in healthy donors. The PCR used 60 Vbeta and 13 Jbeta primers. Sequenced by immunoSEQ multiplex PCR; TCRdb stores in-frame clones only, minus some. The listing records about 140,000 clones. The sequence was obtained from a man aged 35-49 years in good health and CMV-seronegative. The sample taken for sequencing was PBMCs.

CDR3 in amino acids: CASTQGGGNQPQHF. CDR3 in DNA: TGTGCCAGCACCCAAGGGGGGGGCAATCAGCCCCAGCATTTT. The V gene is TRBV6-1, the J gene TRBJ1-5, with D perhaps matching TRBD1 (6 bases). Germline CDR1 MNHNS, CDR2 SASEGT. CDR3 length: 14 amino acids. Trimming left V 7 bases short and J 2 bases short, with 12 bases between.